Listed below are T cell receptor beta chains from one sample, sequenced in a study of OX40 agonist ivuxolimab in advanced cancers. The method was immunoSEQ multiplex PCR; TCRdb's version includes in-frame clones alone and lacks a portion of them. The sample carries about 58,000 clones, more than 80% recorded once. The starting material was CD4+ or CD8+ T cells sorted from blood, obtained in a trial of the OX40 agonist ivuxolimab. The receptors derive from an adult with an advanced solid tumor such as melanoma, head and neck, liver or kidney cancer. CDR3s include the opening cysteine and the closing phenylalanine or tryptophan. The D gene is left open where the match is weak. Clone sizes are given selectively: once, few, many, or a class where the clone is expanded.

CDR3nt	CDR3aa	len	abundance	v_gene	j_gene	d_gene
TGTGCCAGCGGGCAGACAGGGGTAGCCGAGCAGTACTTC	CASGQTGVAEQYF	13	once	TRBV6-1	TRBJ2-7	TRBD1
TGTGCCAGCAGCCGTTTGGGACAACAAGAGACCCAGTACTTC	CASSRLGQQETQYF	14	.	TRBV5-4	TRBJ2-5	.
TGTGCCAGCAGCTTAAGAAACAGACCGCTTAACACTGAAGCTTTCTTT	CASSLRNRPLNTEAFF	16	.	TRBV11-3	TRBJ1-1	.
TGTGCCAGCAGCTTAGCCGGGACAGGGCACGAGACCCAGTACTTC	CASSLAGTGHETQYF	15	.	TRBV11-3	TRBJ2-5	TRBD1
TGTGCCACCTCAAAGACCGGGGAGCTGTTTTTT	CATSKTGELFF	11	.	TRBV15	TRBJ2-2	.
TGTGCCAGCAACTCCCGAGGCCTAGCCAAAAACATTCAGTACTTC	CASNSRGLAKNIQYF	15	few	TRBV5-8	TRBJ2-4	.
TGCGCCAGCAGCTTGGAAGGGGTTAGCACAGATACGCAGTATTTT	CASSLEGVSTDTQYF	15	.	TRBV5-1	TRBJ2-3	.
TGTGCCAGCTCACCACCCCTCGCCGGGCAGTTCTTC	CASSPPLAGQFF	12	.	TRBV18	TRBJ2-1	.
TGTGCCAGCAGCTCCTGGACAAAGAACACTGAAGCTTTCTTT	CASSSWTKNTEAFF	14	.	TRBV5-6	TRBJ1-1	.
TGTGCCAGTAGTATAGCGGGGACAGGATTCTACAATGAGCAGTTCTTC	CASSIAGTGFYNEQFF	16	.	TRBV19	TRBJ2-1	TRBD1
TGCGCCAGCAGCCAGGTGTGGGGGCGGATTAATGAAAAACTGTTTTTT	CASSQVWGRINEKLFF	16	.	TRBV4-1	TRBJ1-4	.
TGTGCCAGCAGCGATCGGGGGAGCTACGAGCAGTACTTC	CASSDRGSYEQYF	13	.	TRBV21-1	TRBJ2-7	.
TGTGCCAGCAGCTCCCATCGACTAGCGGGGCGCACAGATACGCAGTATTTT	CASSSHRLAGRTDTQYF	17	.	TRBV7-8	TRBJ2-3	TRBD2
TGCGCCAGCAGCCAAGTAGGGTCTAACTATGGCTACACCTTC	CASSQVGSNYGYTF	14	.	TRBV4-1	TRBJ1-2	.
TGTGCCAGCCTCAATAGGGGGCAGAACACTGAAGCTTTCTTT	CASLNRGQNTEAFF	14	medium-sized	TRBV19	TRBJ1-1	TRBD1
TGCGCCAGCAGCTTAGAAGGCAGGGGAAGCACAGATACGCAGTATTTT	CASSLEGRGSTDTQYF	16	.	TRBV5-1	TRBJ2-3	.
TGCGCCAGCAGTTCGGACAGGGGTGTCGGGGAGCTGTTTTTT	CASSSDRGVGELFF	14	.	TRBV10-2	TRBJ2-2	TRBD1
TGTGCCAGCAGGACAGGGGGAAAAGAGACCCAGTACTTC	CASRTGGKETQYF	13	once	TRBV2	TRBJ2-5	TRBD1
TGTGCCAGCAGCAAAGGGAATAGCGGGGTCAAAGAGACCCAGTACTTC	CASSKGNSGVKETQYF	16	.	TRBV21-1	TRBJ2-5	.
TGTGCCAGCAGCCCCGAGTGGGCGAGCACAGATACGCAGTATTTT	CASSPEWASTDTQYF	15	.	TRBV11-2	TRBJ2-3	.
TGTGCCAGCAGCTTAAAGGGGCGGGAGACCCAGTACTTC	CASSLKGRETQYF	13	.	TRBV7-2	TRBJ2-5	.
TGCAGCGTCGATACAGCAGGGGAGGGGACCCAGTACTTC	CSVDTAGEGTQYF	13	few	TRBV29-1	TRBJ2-5	.
TGTGCCAGCAGCGTAGATACGGGGGGGCCGGGAGATACGCAGTATTTT	CASSVDTGGPGDTQYF	16	.	TRBV9	TRBJ2-3	TRBD2
TGTGCCAGCAGCGCAGGACAGGGGGCGGGAACTAATGAGCAGTTCTTC	CASSAGQGAGTNEQFF	16	few	TRBV2	TRBJ2-1	TRBD1
TGTGCCAGTAGTACGGGAGAAACAGGGTGGATGAACACTGAAGCTTTCTTT	CASSTGETGWMNTEAFF	17	.	TRBV19	TRBJ1-1	.
TGTGCCAGCAGCTTGTTCTTGGGAGAGACCCAGTACTTC	CASSLFLGETQYF	13	.	TRBV5-5	TRBJ2-5	.
TGTGCCAGCAGCTTAGGGGCGGTTCGCGGCACTGAAGCTTTCTTT	CASSLGAVRGTEAFF	15	.	TRBV11-3	TRBJ1-1	.
TGTGCCAGTAGTGAGGGAGCGGGGGGGCACTACAATGAGCAGTTCTTC	CASSEGAGGHYNEQFF	16	once	TRBV19	TRBJ2-1	TRBD2
TGTGCCAGCAGCTTAGAGGCGAACACTGAAGCTTTCTTT	CASSLEANTEAFF	13	few	TRBV7-9	TRBJ1-1	.
TGCGCCAGCAGTGACTCGGGACCCTACAATGAGCAGTTCTTC	CASSDSGPYNEQFF	14	once	TRBV10-1	TRBJ2-1	.
TGTGCCAGCAGCCAAGAGGGGCTAGCGGGGGCCGCGAACACCGGGGAGCTGTTTTTT	CASSQEGLAGAANTGELFF	19	.	TRBV4-2	TRBJ2-2	TRBD2
TGTGCCAGCAGGGGATCAGGGGGTTACTATGGCTACACCTTC	CASRGSGGYYGYTF	14	.	TRBV7-2	TRBJ1-2	TRBD1
TGTGCCAGTAGTATTGTAGGGGGGACAGGGGACTCACCCCTCCACTTT	CASSIVGGTGDSPLHF	16	once	TRBV19	TRBJ1-6	TRBD1
TGTGCCAGCAGCTTACTGGGTGGGGATGGAACCTACAATGAGCAGTTCTTC	CASSLLGGDGTYNEQFF	17	.	TRBV11-2	TRBJ2-1	.
TGTGCCAGCAGCTTGGGGGGGGACACTGAAGCTTTCTTT	CASSLGGDTEAFF	13	once	TRBV7-6	TRBJ1-1	.
TGTGCCAGCAGCCCCGGGGTGGGACAGCAGTACAATGAGCAGTTCTTC	CASSPGVGQQYNEQFF	16	.	TRBV7-7	TRBJ2-1	TRBD1
TGTGCCAGCAGTGAAGGAGTACGGGACAGGGGCCACGAGCAGTACTTC	CASSEGVRDRGHEQYF	16	.	TRBV6-1	TRBJ2-7	TRBD1
TGTGCCAGCAGCTTAGACGGAACTCAGAACACTGAAGCTTTCTTT	CASSLDGTQNTEAFF	15	.	TRBV11-3	TRBJ1-1	.